Each of the 30 T cell receptor beta chains below was sequenced from the same sample in a study of Graves' ophthalmopathy and Graves' hyperthyroidism. TCR beta CDR3 amplification used RNA transcripts. Second-round multiplex PCR came after first-round RT-PCR with HTBI primers. TCRdb reprocessed the multiplex PCR reads with MiXCR, giving one entry per CDR3 protein. The sample holds 200,000 to 250,000 distinct CDR3 sequences, 25% to 30% seen once. Input material: peripheral blood. The receptor source for this set is a man aged 50-60 years with Graves' ophthalmopathy.

The chain employs TRBV28 and TRBJ2-5, with D maybe TRBD2 (5 bases). The CDR3 is 11 amino acids. Between the trimmed V and J ends, which lost 9 bases and 9 bases, there was a span of 14 bases. Germline V gene lookup returns CDR1 MDHEN and CDR2 SYDVKM. CDR3 nucleotides: TGTGCCAGTGGCAGAGAGAGGGCCCAGTACTTC. Protein: CASGRERAQYF.

This clonotype appeared many times. The chain is built from TRBV6-2 or TRBV6-3 and TRBJ2-5; D unresolved. The germline V and J ends were trimmed by 6 bases and 1 base, with 9 bases remaining between them. CDR3 length equals 13 residues. Germline loops: CDR1 MNHEY, CDR2 SVGEGT. CDR3 coding DNA: TGTGCCAGCAGGCTAAATGGCCAAGAGACCCAGTACTTC. Protein product: CASRLNGQETQYF.

The chain links TRBV6-5 to TRBJ2-7; 11 positions agree with TRBD1. V lost 4 bases, J lost 4 bases, and 9 bases stayed unmatched. The CDR3 totals 16 residues. Germline CDR1 and CDR2: MNHEY and SVGAGI. This CDR3 is CASSSKPGQGDYEQYF. The CDR3 DNA reads TGTGCCAGCAGTTCGAAACCGGGACAGGGGGATTACGAGCAGTACTTC.

This clonotype appeared many times. The gene calls are TRBV20-1 and TRBJ1-1; D possibly corresponds to TRBD1 (5 bases). Germline lookup yields CDR1 DFQATT and CDR2 SNEGSKA (reference sequence). The CDR3 is 11 amino acids. The V gene lost 5 bases and the J gene lost 8 bases, with 12 bases spanning the gap. Here the CDR3 reads CSAPRQYEAFF. In nucleotides, the CDR3 is TGCAGTGCTCCGAGACAGTACGAAGCTTTCTTT.

Many counts were recorded for this clonotype. This chain uses TRBV5-4 with TRBJ1-1; D remains ambiguous. V dropped 4 bases and J dropped 1 base, with 14 bases sitting between them. This CDR3 has 15 residues. From germline, CDR1 is SGHNT and CDR2 YYREEE (reference sequence). For the CDR3, the DNA is TGTGCCAGCAGCACCCGCCCAACTGGGAACACTGAAGCTTTCTTT. Translation: CASSTRPTGNTEAFF.

V gene TRBV18 combines with J gene TRBJ2-7; 9 bases fit TRBD1. CDR1 and CDR2 (germline): KGHSH, LQKENI. The length of the CDR3 is 15 residues. After removal of 9 bases from V and 4 bases from J, the junction contained 13 bases not matched to a gene. The CDR3 loop is CASYSKRDREYEQYF. As DNA, the CDR3 is TGTGCCAGTTACTCCAAACGGGACAGGGAGTACGAGCAGTACTTC.

At least ten counts were recorded for this clonotype. This sequence joins TRBV28 and TRBJ2-7, with D maybe TRBD1 (5 bases). The germline V gene has CDR1 MDHEN and CDR2 SYDVKM. Between the trimmed V and J ends, which lost 5 bases and 0 bases, there was a span of 11 bases. The CDR3 totals 14 residues. CDR3 in DNA: TGTGCCAGCAGTCCAGGGCCCCGCTCCTACGAGCAGTACTTC. It specifies CASSPGPRSYEQYF.

The genes are TRBV6-2 or TRBV6-3 and TRBJ2-2; 10 bases match TRBD2. CDR3 length equals 16 residues. The V and J ends lost 6 bases and 5 bases, in that order; junction bases with no gene match: 9. Germline V gene lookup returns CDR1 MNHEY and CDR2 SVGEGT. The CDR3, as DNA: TGTGCCAGCAGCACGACTAGCGGGCTAGGGACCGGGGAGCTGTTTTTT. This translates into CASSTTSGLGTGELFF.

About this clonotype: Germline and junction disagree at one end, which may indicate a read error. The J gene is TRBJ2-7, the V gene TRBV5-1, with D perhaps TRBD1 (5 bases). CDR3 length: 13 amino acids. CDR1 is SGHRS and CDR2 is YFSETQ in the germline V gene. The CDR3 protein is CASSLGQGYKQYF. The CDR3 nucleotides are TGCGCCAGCAGCTTGGGGCAGGGCTACAAGCAGTACTTC.

Here the CDR3 DNA reads TGTGCCAGCAGCTGGGGATACCTTAGCTCCTACGAGCAGTACTTC. Protein product: CASSWGYLSSYEQYF. The genes are TRBV7-2 and TRBJ2-7; D is undetermined. V was shortened by 4 bases and J by 0 bases, with 13 bases between the two germline ends. The CDR3 length is 15 residues. Germline CDR1 and CDR2: SGHTA and FQGNSA. The variable domain in full, completed from reference TRBV7-2 and TRBJ2-7, reads GAGVSQSPSNKVTEKGKDVELRCDPISGHTALYWYRQSLGQGLEFLIYFQGNSAPDKSGLPSDRFSAERTGGSVSTLTIQRTQQEDSAVYLCASSWGYLSSYEQYFGPGTRLTVT.

Many counts were recorded for this clonotype. The chain is built from TRBV6-1 and TRBJ2-7; perhaps D is TRBD1 or TRBD2 (6 bases each). V lost 6 bases, J lost 3 bases, and 18 bases lay in between. The germline CDR1 and CDR2 sequences are MNHNS and SASEGT. CDR3 size: 15 residues. CDR3 sequence reads: CASSPRRGPDYEQYF. The DNA for the CDR3 is TGTGCCAGCAGCCCCCGACGGGGGCCTGACTACGAGCAGTACTTC.

The V gene is TRBV28, the J gene TRBJ2-7, with 9 bases lining up with TRBD2. V lost 6 bases, J lost 4 bases, and 10 bases stayed unmatched. Per the germline V gene, CDR1 is MDHEN and CDR2 is SYDVKM. The CDR3 runs to 15 residues. The CDR3, as DNA: TGTGCCAGCAGCGCCATTGGGGCGGGAGGGTACGAGCAGTACTTC. Amino acids: CASSAIGAGGYEQYF. Drawing the rest from reference TRBV28 and TRBJ2-7, the complete variable domain is DVKVTQSSRYLVKRTGEKVFLECVQDMDHENMFWYRQDPGLGLRLIYFSYDVKMKEKGDIPEGYSVSREKKERFSLILESASTNQTSMYLCASSAIGAGGYEQYFGPGTRLTVT.

This clonotype was counted ten times or more. This sequence joins TRBV7-8 and TRBJ1-1; weak D call: TRBD1 (5 bases). CDR1 is SGHVS, CDR2 FQNEAQ, per germline. V gave up 6 bases and J gave up 0 bases, with 14 bases separating them. This CDR3 has 15 residues. The CDR3 loop is CASSQDRGLNTEAFF. The CDR3 nucleotides read TGTGCCAGCAGTCAGGATCGGGGGTTGAACACTGAAGCTTTCTTT.

This chain joins TRBV20-1 and TRBJ1-1, with 9 bases fitting TRBD1. CDR1 and CDR2 from the germline V gene are DFQATT and SNEGSKA (reference sequence). The CDR3 is 14 amino acids. Unmatched junction bases numbered 6, after V lost 1 base and J lost 6 bases. This CDR3 reads CSARALQGAAEAFF. The CDR3 nucleotides read TGCAGTGCTAGAGCACTACAGGGGGCCGCTGAAGCTTTCTTT.

This clonotype occurred many times. The rearrangement links TRBV4-3 to TRBJ1-1; unclear D gene. This CDR3 is 15 amino acids long. In germline, CDR1 is LGHNA, CDR2 YSLEER. V shed 0 bases and J shed 7 bases, with 15 bases lying between them. This CDR3 is CASSQDEGAFGEAFF. The CDR3 DNA reads as TGCGCCAGCAGCCAAGATGAGGGAGCTTTCGGTGAAGCTTTCTTT.

This clonotype was counted many times. The rearrangement links TRBV2 to TRBJ2-5, with D tentatively TRBD1 or TRBD2 (6 bases each). The CDR3 totals 12 residues. CDR1 is SNHLY and CDR2 is FYNNEI in the germline V gene. The germline V and J ends were trimmed by 8 bases and 4 bases, with 11 bases remaining between them. CDR3 nucleotides: TGTGCCAGCGTACGGGGGCGAGAGACCCAGTACTTC. Protein product: CASVRGRETQYF.

This clonotype was counted at least ten times. The V gene is TRBV9, the J gene TRBJ1-1, with TRBD1 matching 10 bases. Germline V CDR1 and CDR2: SGDLS, YYNGEE. The CDR3 consists of 15 residues. Unmatched junction bases numbered 4, after V lost 3 bases and J lost 2 bases. The CDR3 DNA is TGTGCCAGCAGCGAGCGGACAGGGGGAAACACTGAAGCTTTCTTT. Its translation: CASSERTGGNTEAFF.

This clonotype was seen at least ten times. The V and J genes are TRBV2 and TRBJ2-7; TRBD1 agrees at 10 bases. The CDR3 sequence is 14 residues long. With 6 bases clipped from V and 3 bases from J, the junction kept 5 bases outside the gene matches. Germline CDR1 is SNHLY and CDR2 is FYNNEI. As DNA, the CDR3 is TGTGCCAGCAGCGGGGGGACAGGGGACTACGAGCAGTACTTC. Encoded protein: CASSGGTGDYEQYF.

This clonotype was detected ten times or more. The V gene is TRBV19, the J gene TRBJ2-7; D not resolved. CDR1 LNHDA and CDR2 SQIVND come from the germline V gene (reference sequence). Trimming pared 2 bases from V and 3 bases from J, leaving 11 bases between. CDR3 length: 14 residues. The CDR3 DNA reads TGTGCCAGTAGTATAAAGCTGGAAGGCTACGAGCAGTACTTC. This sequence encodes CASSIKLEGYEQYF.

At least ten counts were recorded for this clonotype. The chain is built from TRBV27 and TRBJ1-5, with 7 bases identical to TRBD1. The CDR3 consists of 15 residues. V trimming: 5 bases; J trimming: 7 bases; junction bases outside the gene matches: 11. Germline lookup yields CDR1 MNHEY and CDR2 SMNVEV (reference sequence). CDR3 region: CASSRGRGQLQPQHF. The CDR3 region has the DNA TGTGCCAGCAGTCGAGGGCGGGGACAGTTACAGCCCCAGCATTTT.

The sample holds many counts of this clonotype. V is TRBV7-2 and J is TRBJ1-2; maybe TRBD1 (5 bases). The germline gives CDR1 SGHTA, CDR2 FQGNSA. The V end lost 0 bases, the J end lost 7 bases, and 12 bases lay between the germline ends. The length of the CDR3 is 14 residues. The CDR3, as DNA: TGTGCCAGCAGCTTAGCAGGGGCCCGAAGTGGCTACACCTTC. This codes for CASSLAGARSGYTF.

The chain has TRBV6-5 and TRBJ1-5; D unclear. V was clipped by 0 bases and J by 3 bases, with 9 bases between them. Germline-derived CDR1 and CDR2 are MNHEY and SVGAGI. The CDR3 spans 15 residues. DNA of the CDR3: TGTGCCAGCAGTTACTCGATCGGTCCCAATCAGCCCCAGCATTTT. The encoded protein is CASSYSIGPNQPQHF.

This clonotype has at least ten counts. The V call is TRBV20-1, the J call TRBJ1-6; TRBD1 matches 7 bases. V trimming: 6 bases; J trimming: 6 bases; junction bases outside the gene matches: 8. This CDR3 comprises 14 residues. Germline-derived CDR1 and CDR2 are DFQATT and SNEGSKA (reference sequence). DNA for the CDR3: TGCAGTGCCGTTAGGGGACAGCTTAATTCACCCCTCCACTTT. Its translation: CSAVRGQLNSPLHF.

The rearrangement uses TRBV24-1 and TRBJ2-2; no reliable D call. V was pared by 3 bases and J by 9 bases, with 7 bases between. Germline V CDR1 and CDR2: KGHDR, SFDVKD. CDR3 size: 12 residues. This CDR3 is CATSDALRELFF. In DNA, the CDR3 is TGTGCCACCAGTGATGCCCTCCGGGAGCTGTTTTTT.

This clonotype was observed many times. The conserved phenylalanine or tryptophan is not found at the CDR3 terminus, so this likely reflects a read error. This chain joins TRBV6-1 and TRBJ2-7; TRBD2 aligns across 9 bases. Germline CDR1 MNHNS, CDR2 SASEGT. The J segment lost 1 base and the V segment lost 11 bases, leaving 6 bases of the junction unmatched. The CDR3 sequence is 13 residues long. The CDR3 spells CAAWSGGSYEQYL. CDR3 coding DNA: TGTGCCGCCTGGAGCGGGGGGTCCTACGAGCAGTACCTC.

This clonotype was detected ten times or more. J is TRBJ2-7 and V is TRBV29-1; a possible D gene is TRBD1 (6 bases). The germline CDR1 and CDR2 sequences are SQVTM and ANQGSEA. The CDR3 has 12 residues. With 8 bases removed from V and 1 base from J, the gap between germline ends came to 12 bases. CDR3 DNA sequence: TGCAGCAGCCGGGACAATTCCTACGAGCAGTACTTC. It encodes CSSRDNSYEQYF.

This clonotype showed up many times. The rearrangement uses TRBV11-2 and TRBJ2-7, with 10 bases lining up with TRBD2. V lost 2 bases, J lost 5 bases, and 0 bases stayed unmatched. Germline V gives CDR1 SGHAT, CDR2 FQNNGV. The length of the CDR3 is 13 residues. The CDR3 reads CASSLLAGDEQYF. CDR3 nucleotides: TGTGCCAGCAGCTTACTAGCGGGAGACGAGCAGTACTTC.

This clonotype has ten or more counts. The chain links TRBV4-2 to TRBJ1-1, with no clear D. The CDR3 totals 15 residues. Per the germline V gene, CDR1 is LGHNA and CDR2 is YNFKEQ. V was shortened by 4 bases and J by 1 base, with 13 bases between the two germline ends. DNA of the CDR3: TGTGCCAGCAGCCTGAGTGGGCCAGGGAACACTGAAGCTTTCTTT. It specifies CASSLSGPGNTEAFF.

This clonotype was counted at least ten times. This sequence joins TRBV6-1 and TRBJ2-2; 9 positions agree with TRBD2. The V gene's germline CDR1 is MNHNS and CDR2 SASEGT. This CDR3 has 16 amino acids. V was pared by 5 bases and J by 7 bases, with 11 bases of the junction left unmatched. As DNA, the CDR3 is TGTGCCAGCAGTCCCCGCAGTAGCGGGAGTGGCGGGGAGCTGTTTTTT. It is translated as CASSPRSSGSGGELFF.

This clonotype was recorded many times. The chain combines TRBV28 with TRBJ1-1, with a possible D match to TRBD1 (5 bases). This CDR3 comprises 14 residues. Germline V gives CDR1 MDHEN, CDR2 SYDVKM. The V and J ends lost 7 bases and 4 bases respectively, with 16 bases between them. CDR3 sequence (DNA): TGTGCCAGCACAAGAGAGGGGTTCGTCACTGAAGCTTTCTTT. Residues: CASTREGFVTEAFF.